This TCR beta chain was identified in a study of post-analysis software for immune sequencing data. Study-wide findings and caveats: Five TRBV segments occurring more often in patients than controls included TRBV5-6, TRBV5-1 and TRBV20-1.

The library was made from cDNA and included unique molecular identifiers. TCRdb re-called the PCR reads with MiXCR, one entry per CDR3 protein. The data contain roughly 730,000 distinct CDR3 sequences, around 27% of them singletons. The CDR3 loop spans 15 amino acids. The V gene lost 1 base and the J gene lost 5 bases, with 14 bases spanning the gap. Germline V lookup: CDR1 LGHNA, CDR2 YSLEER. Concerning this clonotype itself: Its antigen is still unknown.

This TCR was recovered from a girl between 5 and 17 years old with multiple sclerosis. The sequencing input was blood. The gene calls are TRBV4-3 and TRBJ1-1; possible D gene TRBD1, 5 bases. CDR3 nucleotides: TGCGCCAGCAGCCAAGTGGGGGAGCCGGGGACTGAAGCTTTCTTT. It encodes CASSQVGEPGTEAFF.